The 25 T cell receptor beta chains reported below all come from one sample, sequenced in a study of T cell responses to AZD1222 COVID-19 vaccine. Only in-frame clones appear in the TCRdb table, and some are missing; sequencing was by immunoSEQ multiplex PCR. The sample lists fewer than 55,000 clones, roughly three quarters occurring once. This sample comprised peripheral blood, obtained on day 0 of MenACWY control vaccination. The receptors derive from an adult in good health.

The CDR3 region is CASRGQGIRAGELFF. In DNA form, the CDR3 reads TGTGCCAGCAGGGGTCAGGGAATAAGGGCCGGGGAGCTGTTTTTT. The chain recombines TRBV6-5 with TRBJ2-2, with D perhaps TRBD1 (5 bases). V was shortened by 6 bases and J by 6 bases, with 17 bases between the two germline ends. This CDR3 contains 15 residues. Germline values: CDR1 MNHEY, CDR2 SVGAGI.

The rearrangement uses TRBV4-1 and TRBJ2-7; 10 bases line up with TRBD2. The CDR3 consists of 17 residues. The germline V gene has CDR1 MGHRA and CDR2 YSYEKL. V gave up 6 bases and J gave up 5 bases; unmatched junction bases: 16. The CDR3 DNA sequence: TGCGCCAGCAGTCCTGGGTGGCTAGCGGGGGAAACGGACGAGCAGTACGTC. Amino acids: CASSPGWLAGETDEQYV.

CDR3 protein: CASSEGFNNQPQHF. The CDR3 region has the DNA TGCGCCAGCAGCGAAGGGTTTAACAATCAGCCCCAGCATTTT. The rearrangement joins TRBV5-1 to TRBJ1-5; D is ambiguous. Germline lookup yields CDR1 SGHRS and CDR2 YFSETQ. The CDR3 is 14 residues long. Trimming removed 4 bases from V and 3 bases from J, with 11 bases in between. Drawing the rest from reference TRBV5-1 and TRBJ1-5, the complete variable domain is KAGVTQTPRYLIKTRGQQVTLSCSPISGHRSVSWYQQTPGQGLQFLFEYFSETQRNKGNFPGRFSGRQFSNSRSEMNVSTLELGDSALYLCASSEGFNNQPQHFGDGTRLSIL.

The chain has TRBV7-9 and TRBJ1-2; D is ambiguous. Between the trimmed V and J ends, which lost 2 bases and 8 bases, there was a span of 18 bases. CDR3 size: 15 residues. In germline, CDR1 is SEHNR, CDR2 FQNEAQ (reference sequence). CDR3 nucleotide sequence: TGTGCCAGCAGCTTAAGTCCGACCCTTCTGGGAGGCTACACCTTC. Its translation: CASSLSPTLLGGYTF. Complete variable domain (other parts from reference TRBV7-9 and TRBJ1-2): DTGVSQNPRHKITKRGQNVTFRCDPISEHNRLYWYRQTLGQGPEFLTYFQNEAQLEKSRLLSDRFSAERPKGSFSTLEIQRTEQGDSAMYLCASSLSPTLLGGYTFGSGTRLTVV.

About this clone itself: Because the CDR3 is missing its conserved closing phenylalanine or tryptophan, this is likely a read error. The DNA is left out, because the CDR3 cannot be placed on it with certainty; the CDR3 is given as TCRdb lists it. The genes are TRBV7-8 and TRBJ1-2. The V gene's germline CDR1 is SGHVS and CDR2 FQNEAQ. The CDR3 spans 11 residues, counting both ends. This chain's CDR3 is CASSSPGPLNL.

The chain carries TRBV28 and TRBJ2-7; 7 bases agree with TRBD1. This CDR3 contains 16 residues. The V gene end was trimmed by 3 bases and the J gene end by 1 base; junction bases not matched to a gene: 9. The germline V gene encodes CDR1 MDHEN and CDR2 SYDVKM. The chain's CDR3 is CASSFHMGQLSYEQYF. The CDR3 nucleotides are TGTGCCAGCAGTTTTCACATGGGACAGTTATCCTACGAGCAGTACTTC. Together with reference TRBV28 and TRBJ2-7, the CDR3 gives the full variable domain: DVKVTQSSRYLVKRTGEKVFLECVQDMDHENMFWYRQDPGLGLRLIYFSYDVKMKEKGDIPEGYSVSREKKERFSLILESASTNQTSMYLCASSFHMGQLSYEQYFGPGTRLTVT.

The chain carries TRBV5-1 and TRBJ2-3; D ambiguous. Deletions cut 3 bases from V and 8 bases from J, with 19 bases between. The CDR3 has 15 residues. Looked up from germline, CDR1 is SGHRS and CDR2 is YFSETQ. Written as DNA, the CDR3 is TGCGCCAGCAGCTCGATACCCGACATTTTGGGTACGCAGTATTTT. Its protein product is CASSSIPDILGTQYF. Full variable domain (outside the CDR3, taken from reference TRBV5-1 and TRBJ2-3): KAGVTQTPRYLIKTRGQQVTLSCSPISGHRSVSWYQQTPGQGLQFLFEYFSETQRNKGNFPGRFSGRQFSNSRSEMNVSTLELGDSALYLCASSSIPDILGTQYFGPGTRLTVL.

This sequence joins TRBV7-6 and TRBJ2-4; no definite D call. Germline CDR1 SGHVS, CDR2 FNYEAQ. The ends were cut back, 1 base at V and 9 bases at J, with 13 bases in the middle. The CDR3 extends over 14 amino acids. CDR3 in DNA: TGTGCCAGCAGCTTAGTATCCGGGTTCGGCATTCAGTACTTC. Protein sequence: CASSLVSGFGIQYF.

Only one count was recorded for this clone. V and J are TRBV5-1 and TRBJ2-5; possibly TRBD1 or TRBD2 for D (5 bases each). Germline V gene sequence: CDR1 SGHRS, CDR2 YFSETQ. V was clipped by 2 bases and J by 5 bases, with 22 bases between them. There are 17 residues in the CDR3. The CDR3 loop is CASSFLPQGPGSETQYF. CDR3 coding DNA: TGCGCCAGCAGCTTTCTACCTCAGGGACCGGGGTCGGAGACCCAGTACTTC.

V is TRBV3-1 (or the pseudogene TRBV3-2) and J is TRBJ2-4; D ambiguous. CDR1 is LGHDT, CDR2 YNNKEL, per germline (reference sequence). The V and J ends lost 0 bases and 10 bases respectively, with 16 bases between them. The length of the CDR3 is 15 residues. The CDR3, as DNA: TGTGCCAGCAGCCAAGAATGGTCCGATCCTGCTATTCAGTACTTC. It specifies CASSQEWSDPAIQYF.

This rearrangement joins TRBV3-1 (or the pseudogene TRBV3-2) to TRBJ1-3; D is ambiguous. Trimming removed 8 bases from V and 3 bases from J, with 8 bases in between. The CDR3 spans 12 residues. The germline V gene has CDR1 LGHDT and CDR2 YNNKEL (reference sequence). The CDR3 protein is CASAAIGNTIYF. The CDR3 DNA is TGTGCCAGCGCGGCCATTGGAAACACCATATATTTT.

V usage is TRBV5-5 and J usage is TRBJ1-2; TRBD1 aligns across 7 bases. CDR3 size: 14 residues. The germline V gene has CDR1 SGHKS and CDR2 YYEKEE (reference sequence). Trimming cost V 5 bases and J 2 bases; bases outside gene matches: 6. The CDR3: CASRPGGSNYGYTF. The CDR3 bases are TGTGCCAGCAGACCAGGGGGATCGAACTATGGCTACACCTTC.

The chain joins TRBV6-1 to TRBJ1-4; 7 bases fit TRBD1. Germline assignment: CDR1 MNHNS and CDR2 SASEGT. V lost 2 bases and J lost 8; bases outside the gene matches: 5. The CDR3 has 14 amino acids. This chain's CDR3 is CASSEPGTVEKLFF. The CDR3 region has the DNA TGTGCCAGCAGTGAACCGGGGACAGTAGAAAAACTGTTTTTT.

The gene calls are TRBV28 and TRBJ1-1; no firm D call. This CDR3 spans 14 amino acids. Germline CDR1 MDHEN, CDR2 SYDVKM. The V gene lost 6 bases and the J gene lost 5 bases, with 16 bases spanning the gap. This CDR3 is CASSLVGVETEAFF. For the CDR3, the DNA is TGTGCCAGCAGCCTAGTCGGGGTGGAGACTGAAGCTTTCTTT. Full variable domain (remainder filled in from reference TRBV28 and TRBJ1-1): DVKVTQSSRYLVKRTGEKVFLECVQDMDHENMFWYRQDPGLGLRLIYFSYDVKMKEKGDIPEGYSVSREKKERFSLILESASTNQTSMYLCASSLVGVETEAFFGQGTRLTVV.

This chain joins TRBV14 and TRBJ2-5; 9 positions agree with TRBD2. The CDR3 spans 18 residues. With V trimmed by 0 bases and J by 4 bases, 12 bases remained unmatched. CDR1 is SGHDN and CDR2 is FVKESK in the germline V gene. For the CDR3, the DNA is TGTGCCAGCAGCCAAGAGTGGAGTAGCGGGAGCTGGATAGAGACCCAGTACTTC. Its protein is CASSQEWSSGSWIETQYF.

This chain joins TRBV3-1 (or the pseudogene TRBV3-2) and TRBJ2-7, with 14 bases fitting TRBD2. The germline CDR1 and CDR2 sequences are LGHDT and YNNKEL (reference sequence). V was clipped by 1 base and J by 7 bases; unmatched bases: 9. The CDR3 extends over 17 amino acids. CDR3 sequence (DNA): TGTGCCAGCAGCCAAGTCAAGGGACTAGCGGGAGACGGGGAGCAGTACTTC. Protein: CASSQVKGLAGDGEQYF.

This clone was recorded once. The chain carries TRBV30 and TRBJ1-5; D not certain. The CDR3 runs to 13 residues. Germline assignment: CDR1 GTSNPN and CDR2 SVGIG (reference sequence). Trimming cost V 1 base and J 9 bases, with 13 bases left between them. The CDR3 sequence: CAWSAGSLGPQHF. CDR3 bases: TGTGCCTGGAGTGCCGGTTCCCTAGGGCCCCAGCATTTT.

The rearrangement links TRBV2 to TRBJ2-2; D gene unclear. The CDR3 has 16 residues. V was cut by 1 base and J by 4 bases, with 13 bases left in between. The germline V gene has CDR1 SNHLY and CDR2 FYNNEI. CDR3 nucleotides: TGTGCCAGCAGTGAAGTAGGGCCCACGGGCACCGGGGAGCTGTTTTTT. The encoded protein is CASSEVGPTGTGELFF.

V is TRBV30 and J is TRBJ1-4; D is ambiguous. Germline lookup yields CDR1 GTSNPN and CDR2 SVGIG (reference sequence). CDR3 size: 13 residues. The germline V and J ends were trimmed by 1 base and 4 bases, with 7 bases remaining between them. CDR3: CAWSEGLNEKLFF. Written as DNA, the CDR3 is TGTGCCTGGAGTGAGGGCCTTAATGAAAAACTGTTTTTT.

This chain uses TRBV11-2 with TRBJ1-1, with TRBD1 matching 7 bases. The CDR3 extends over 13 amino acids. The junction had 11 bases not matched to a gene; V was cut back by 6 bases and J by 10 bases. Germline values: CDR1 SGHAT, CDR2 FQNNGV. CDR3 in DNA: TGTGCCAGCAGGGAACCCGGACAGGCGGGAGCTTTCTTT. It translates to CASREPGQAGAFF.

This clone has just a few counts. This sequence joins TRBV29-1 and TRBJ1-1; no firm D call. Per germline, CDR1 SQVTM and CDR2 ANQGSEA. The CDR3 has 9 residues. Deletions cut 7 bases from V and 8 bases from J, with 8 bases between. The CDR3 DNA follows: TGCAGCGGAGGTCACGAAGCTTTCTTT. This encodes CSGGHEAFF.

This clone was recorded a few times. This chain connects TRBV11-2 to TRBJ1-1, with 7 nucleotides matching TRBD1. Germline V gene sequence: CDR1 SGHAT, CDR2 FQNNGV. This CDR3 comprises 14 residues. V lost 5 bases to trimming and J lost 6 bases; unmatched junction nucleotides: 9. The CDR3 spells CASSRIQGWAEAFF. The CDR3 coding sequence is TGTGCCAGCAGCCGCATACAGGGGTGGGCTGAAGCTTTCTTT.

This chain connects TRBV5-1 to TRBJ1-1, with TRBD1 identical over 8 bases. V lost 6 bases and J lost 3; bases outside the gene matches: 7. This CDR3 has 14 residues. CDR1 is SGHRS and CDR2 is YFSETQ in the germline V gene. CDR3 coding DNA: TGCGCCAGCACCCGGGACAGGAGGGACACTGAAGCTTTCTTT. Encoded protein: CASTRDRRDTEAFF.

This rearrangement joins TRBV30 to TRBJ1-5; TRBD1 matches 12 bases. Trimming removed 4 bases from V and 6 bases from J; junction bases left unmatched: 7. The length of the CDR3 is 15 residues. Germline V CDR1 and CDR2: GTSNPN, SVGIG (reference sequence). CDR3 coding DNA: TGTGCCTGGACCAGCGGGACAGGGGGCTTTCAGCCCCAGCATTTT. Translating gives CAWTSGTGGFQPQHF.

This clone has a single count. The chain links TRBV24-1 to TRBJ1-5; D is possibly TRBD1 (5 bases). V was pared by 2 bases and J by 4 bases, with 14 bases between. Germline values: CDR1 KGHDR, CDR2 SFDVKD. The CDR3 contains 16 residues. The CDR3 loop is CATSDSPGYSNQPQHF. The CDR3 bases are TGTGCCACCAGTGATTCCCCAGGGTATAGTAATCAGCCCCAGCATTTT.